This T cell receptor (beta chain) was profiled in a study of metastatic and nonmetastatic thyroid tumors. Overall study: Peripheral blood and tumor or nodule samples from malignant and benign thyroid patients were compared.

From germline, CDR1 is MNHEY and CDR2 SVGEGT. V was pared by 6 bases and J by 7 bases, with 22 bases between. CDR3 length: 16 amino acids. Study results and caveats: Reportedly, malignant thyroid tumors had significantly higher TCR beta diversity than benign nodules, in blood and tumor.

In the study's own analysis: CDR3 was compared across clinicopathological groups, and the resulting differences were used to build a distant-metastasis classifier for papillary thyroid cancer. TCRdb re-called the PCR reads via MiXCR. Here the V and J calls rest on TCRdb's processing, not on the authors' analysis. The table lists 7,000 or so clones, 25% to 30% of them singletons. This clone was detected a few times. Its specificity is unknown. Patients underwent thyroid surgery, and none had received any treatment before it. The TCR sequence derives from a male donor with papillary thyroid cancer or a benign thyroid nodule (not recorded which). Some clones in this sample may be carry-over from other donors' samples. Sequenced material: adjacent normal tissue. V is TRBV6-2 or TRBV6-3 and J is TRBJ1-5; D is unclear. The CDR3 protein is CASRLEEDLEEQPQHF. The CDR3 nucleotides are TGTGCCAGCAGATTGGAGGAGGACTTAGAAGAACAGCCCCAGCATTTT.